These T cell receptor beta chains were read from a single sample in a study of blood T cells in healthy people across ages. TCRdb analysed the 5' RACE reads with MiXCR anew, one entry per CDR3 protein. This repertoire shows 730,000 or so distinct CDR3 sequences, roughly 41% found once; its top ten account for roughly 20%. Sequencing used blood. These receptors came from a woman aged 55-75 years in good health. The CDR3 runs from the conserved cysteine through the conserved F or W. Fields, in order: J gene, V gene, clone size, CDR3 protein. Clone size is stated in some rows and not others, as once, few, many or a class when expanded.

J: TRBJ2-1
V: TRBV29-1
size: once
CDR3: CSVHIYNEQFF

J: TRBJ1-1
V: TRBV12-3/TRBV12-4
size: .
CDR3: CASSVRQGGSTEAFF

J: TRBJ2-3
V: TRBV15
size: .
CDR3: CATSREKARRYQSTDTQYF

J: TRBJ2-4
V: TRBV29-1
size: few
CDR3: CSVGTSGSGEKYF

J: TRBJ2-5
V: TRBV11-2
size: few
CDR3: CASSHTGGGGETQYF

J: TRBJ2-7
V: TRBV28
size: few
CDR3: CASSPPRSGISYEQYF

J: TRBJ1-1
V: TRBV10-3
size: few
CDR3: CAILRTGVIPEAFF

J: TRBJ1-4
V: TRBV5-5
size: .
CDR3: CASSSGQVLEKLFF

J: TRBJ2-7
V: TRBV24-1
size: .
CDR3: CATSDFDWGGEQYF

J: TRBJ2-1
V: TRBV30
size: .
CDR3: CAWSKRVNEQFF

J: TRBJ2-3
V: TRBV6-5
size: .
CDR3: CASSSPLATSTDTKYF

J: TRBJ2-1
V: TRBV7-6
size: few
CDR3: CASSLVPPTGGFSYNEQFF

J: TRBJ2-7
V: TRBV5-5
size: .
CDR3: CASSLVGVGSSYEQYF

J: TRBJ1-1
V: TRBV14
size: .
CDR3: CASSHTTEAFF

J: TRBJ2-1
V: TRBV5-6
size: .
CDR3: CASSLLSGSSYKEQFF

J: TRBJ2-1
V: TRBV20-1
size: few
CDR3: CSARMTFLNEQFF

J: TRBJ1-5
V: TRBV20-1
size: few
CDR3: CSASQTQGSQPQHF

J: TRBJ2-7
V: TRBV29-1
size: .
CDR3: CSVERVAGKGPPNEQYF

J: TRBJ2-3
V: TRBV10-3
size: many
CDR3: CAISLGGGGTDTQYF

J: TRBJ2-7
V: TRBV7-2
size: .
CDR3: CASSLAPGLAEYNEQYF

J: .
V: TRBV18
size: .
CDR3: CASSPLAGGFYEQFF

J: TRBJ2-4
V: TRBV29-1
size: .
CDR3: CSVEESAVGIQYF

J: TRBJ2-5
V: TRBV4-2
size: .
CDR3: CASSPSGTGGWETQYF

J: TRBJ2-7
V: TRBV20-1
size: few
CDR3: CSAGPGTSKIYEQYF

J: .
V: TRBV2
size: .
CDR3: CASNSGGDYEQYF

J: TRBJ1-2
V: TRBV27
size: .
CDR3: CASSSHRLRNGYTF

J: TRBJ2-7
V: TRBV25-1
size: .
CDR3: CASTGISRTGVEQYF

J: TRBJ2-5
V: TRBV4-1
size: .
CDR3: CASSHHHRTSRGNEQYF

J: TRBJ1-6
V: TRBV3-1
size: once
CDR3: CASSPRDRGSPLHF

J: TRBJ1-2
V: TRBV5-4
size: few
CDR3: CASSFTGEDGYTF

J: TRBJ1-2
V: TRBV9
size: .
CDR3: CASSTSGLGGYTF

J: TRBJ1-1
V: TRBV18
size: .
CDR3: CASSLRGKGSNTEAFF

J: TRBJ1-5
V: TRBV20-1
size: .
CDR3: CSALVGQGHQPQHF

J: TRBJ2-5
V: TRBV12-3/TRBV12-4
size: many
CDR3: CASGGLETQYF

J: TRBJ2-7
V: TRBV5-1
size: .
CDR3: CASSPQAREQYF

J: TRBJ2-2
V: TRBV20-1
size: few
CDR3: CSARVSPGELFF

J: TRBJ1-5
V: TRBV10-2
size: many
CDR3: CASSRQGHQPQHF

J: TRBJ1-1
V: TRBV29-1
size: few
CDR3: CSVEWTENTEAFF

J: TRBJ1-2
V: TRBV7-9
size: .
CDR3: CASSLAGTSNYGYTF

J: TRBJ2-3
V: TRBV7-3
size: .
CDR3: CASSLRPGLAGVVNTQYF